These T cell receptor beta chains were read from a single sample in a study of cytomegalovirus exposure and HLA in healthy donors. Method: immunoSEQ multiplex PCR; TCRdb's copy keeps in-frame clones and lacks some. The sample holds about 160,000 clones, roughly three quarters seen once. Sequencing was performed on PBMCs. These receptors originate from a male donor in good health and CMV-seropositive. The CDR3 runs from the conserved cysteine through the conserved F or W. D genes are given only for firm matches. Not all rows give a size; the values are once, few, many and, for expanded clones, a class.

TGTGCCAGCAGCACGAATCTGGGCTATGCAGAGACCCAGTACTTC	CASSTNLGYAETQYF	TRBV5-4	NA	TRBJ2-5	NA
TGTGCCAGCAGCCCGGGGGGGGGTTCGCGGCATAAACTGTTTTTT	CASSPGGGSRHKLFF	TRBV9	NA	TRBJ1-4	NA
TGTGCCAGCCGGAAGTGGATCGGTAGCGACTCCTACGAGCAGTACTTC	CASRKWIGSDSYEQYF	TRBV6-6	NA	TRBJ2-7	NA
TGTGCCAGCAGCCGCTCTGGCACACACGAGCAGTACTTC	CASSRSGTHEQYF	TRBV7-8	NA	TRBJ2-7	few
TGCGCCAGCAGCCAGGGGAGGTACGGAACTAATGAAAAACTGTTTTTT	CASSQGRYGTNEKLFF	TRBV4-3	NA	TRBJ1-4	few
TGCGCCAGCAGCCAAGACTACGTAGAGGGGGCCTCCCACTACAATGAGCAGTTCTTC	CASSQDYVEGASHYNEQFF	TRBV4-1	TRBD1	TRBJ2-1	NA
TGTGCCAGCAGCTTGGGGCTGGGACAGGGTCTCTACGAGCAGTACTTC	CASSLGLGQGLYEQYF	TRBV5-6	TRBD1	TRBJ2-7	NA
TGCGCCAGCAGCACCCGACAGGGGCGATCCCAGAATACGCAGTATTTT	CASSTRQGRSQNTQYF	TRBV5-1	TRBD1	TRBJ2-3	few
TGTGCCAGCAGCCCAATCGGGATAGCGGGGGCTTGGAACAATGAGCAGTTCTTC	CASSPIGIAGAWNNEQFF	TRBV9	TRBD2	TRBJ2-1	once
TGTGCCAGCAGCTTATCGTCTAGCGGGGGCCCTAAACAAGAGACCCAGTACTTC	CASSLSSSGGPKQETQYF	TRBV7-3	TRBD2	TRBJ2-5	once
TGCGCCAGCAGCCAGGAGGGGATACAGGGGAAGACTGAAGCTTTCTTT	CASSQEGIQGKTEAFF	TRBV4-1	TRBD1	TRBJ1-1	NA
TGTGCCAGTAGTAGTTCCTCCGGGATGGTCGGGAACACTGAAGCTTTCTTT	CASSSSSGMVGNTEAFF	TRBV19	NA	TRBJ1-1	NA
TGTGCCAGCAGCAAGGGGACAGCGTCTACTGAAGCTTTCTTT	CASSKGTASTEAFF	TRBV7-9	TRBD1	TRBJ1-1	NA
TGTGCCAGCAGCCCCTTACCGGGGGGCCTCACAGATACGCAGTATTTT	CASSPLPGGLTDTQYF	TRBV5-8	NA	TRBJ2-3	NA
TGTGCCAGCAGTTTATCCGGGACTAGCGGGGGTGCAGATACGCAGTATTTT	CASSLSGTSGGADTQYF	TRBV27	TRBD2	TRBJ2-3	NA